The 19 T cell receptor beta chains listed next were all sequenced from one sample in a study of Ad26.COV2.S vaccination and SARS-CoV-2 variants (dated by TCRdb to the early 2020s). The library was prepared using the immunoSEQ multiplex PCR assay. In TCRdb, the immuneACCESS table is reduced to in-frame sequences with V and J assigned. These tables do not hold every clone; where another copy was compared, an unresolved V gene accounts for under half, and the others remain unexplained. For this sample the table gives about 430,000 clones, of which around nine tenths were detected only once. More than 9% of the sample lies in the top ten. What this sample's treatment or condition label stands for: around 19 received Ad26.COV2.S at low or high dose, single or two shots; 5 received placebo; per-sample allocation not given. Repertoires of vaccine and placebo recipients were sequenced from samples collected on day 63 after the first injection.

Sequencing used peripheral blood, obtained in a trial of Ad26.COV2.S vaccine versus placebo. These receptor sequences come from a person aged 18-65 years who received the Ad26.COV2.S COVID-19 vaccine or a placebo.

V and J are TRBV2 and TRBJ2-7; TRBD2 matches at 9 bases. The J segment lost 2 bases and the V segment lost 7 bases, leaving 3 bases of the junction unmatched. This CDR3 spans 13 amino acids. The germline gives CDR1 SNHLY, CDR2 FYNNEI. The CDR3 sequence: CASMTSGTYEQYF. The CDR3 nucleotides are TGTGCCAGCATGACTAGCGGTACCTACGAGCAGTACTTC.

The chain joins TRBV29-1 to TRBJ1-1; D not certain. This CDR3 has 12 residues. Germline assignment: CDR1 SQVTM and CDR2 ANQGSEA. Trimming left V 4 bases short and J 6 bases short, with 12 bases between. The CDR3 loop is CSVASRAAEAFF. CDR3 nucleotides: TGCAGCGTTGCCTCCAGAGCAGCTGAAGCTTTCTTT. Supplemented by reference TRBV29-1 and TRBJ1-1, the full variable domain reads SAVISQKPSRDICQRGTSLTIQCQVDSQVTMMFWYRQQPGQSLTLIATANQGSEATYESGFVIDKFPISRPNLTFSTLTVSNMSPEDSSIYLCSVASRAAEAFFGQGTRLTVV.

The chain carries TRBV5-5 and TRBJ1-4; 7 positions agree with TRBD1. Per the germline V gene, CDR1 is SGHKS and CDR2 is YYEKEE (reference sequence). Trimming removed 2 bases from V and 6 bases from J; junction bases left unmatched: 13. The CDR3 sequence is 17 residues long. For the CDR3, the DNA is TGTGCCAGCAGCTTAAGGTGGCGGGACAGCCTCGATGAAAAACTGTTTTTT. Amino acids: CASSLRWRDSLDEKLFF.

Concerning this clone: Other DNA sequences of this sample code for an identical CDR3. The chain employs TRBV6-5 and TRBJ2-3, with D possibly matching TRBD1 (6 bases). The V end was cut by 7 bases, the J end by 0 bases, with 11 bases between. The germline gives CDR1 MNHEY, CDR2 SVGAGI. CDR3 length: 14 residues. CDR3 coding DNA: TGTGCCAGCAATAGGGGGACCAGCACAGATACGCAGTATTTT. Translating gives CASNRGTSTDTQYF.

The V and J genes are TRBV11-3 and TRBJ2-7; D remains ambiguous. V lost 1 base and J 8 bases, leaving 21 bases between the germline ends. This CDR3 has 16 amino acids. The V gene's germline CDR1 is SGHNT and CDR2 YENEEA. The CDR3 spells CASSLVVSMVRRKQYF. In DNA, the CDR3 is TGTGCCAGCAGCTTAGTTGTTTCTATGGTGAGGCGTAAGCAGTACTTC.

In DNA form, the CDR3 reads TGTGCCAGCAGTTACGGGGGAGGACCTGACAATGAGCAGTTCTTC. Translated: CASSYGGGPDNEQFF. The chain uses TRBV6-5 and TRBJ2-1; D might be TRBD2 (6 bases). Trimming cost V 2 bases and J 5 bases, with 13 bases left between them. CDR1 is MNHEY, CDR2 SVGAGI, per germline. The CDR3 has 15 amino acids.

The chain carries TRBV14 and TRBJ2-7; D is ambiguous. Trimming cost V 0 bases and J 3 bases, with 6 bases left between them. Looked up from germline, CDR1 is SGHDN and CDR2 is FVKESK. This CDR3 has 13 amino acids. CDR3 region: CASSQEDVYEQYF. Written as DNA, the CDR3 is TGTGCCAGCAGCCAAGAGGATGTCTACGAGCAGTACTTC. The entire variable domain, with the rest obtained from reference TRBV14 and TRBJ2-7, is as follows: EAGVTQFPSHSVIEKGQTVTLRCDPISGHDNLYWYRRVMGKEIKFLLHFVKESKQDESGMPNNRFLAERTGGTYSTLKVQPAELEDSGVYFCASSQEDVYEQYFGPGTRLTVT.

This clone came up once. Relative to the germline gene, one junction end is altered; a read error may explain this. The chain joins TRBV2 to TRBJ2-3; 12 bases match TRBD2. Germline V gene data show CDR1 as SNHLY and CDR2 as FYNNEI. This CDR3 comprises 11 residues. Here the CDR3 DNA reads TGTGCCAGCAGTGAGGTCGGACTAGCGGGGTGG. Protein product: CASSEVGLAGW.

The chain combines TRBV7-8 with TRBJ1-3, with D perhaps matching TRBD1 (6 bases). Germline V lookup: CDR1 SGHVS, CDR2 FQNEAQ. This CDR3 spans 17 amino acids. Trimming removed 1 base from V and 0 bases from J, with 13 bases in between. For the CDR3, the DNA is TGTGCCAGCAGCTTAGAGGGGGACCTCACCTCTGGAAACACCATATATTTT. Translation: CASSLEGDLTSGNTIYF.

The rearrangement uses TRBV6-1 and TRBJ1-4; D call uncertain. Trimming stripped 2 bases from V and 0 bases from J, with 10 bases between. Per the germline V gene, CDR1 is MNHNS and CDR2 is SASEGT. CDR3 length: 16 residues. CDR3 nucleotide sequence: TGTGCCAGCAGTGAACCCTCAGCCACAACTAATGAAAAACTGTTTTTT. Amino acid sequence: CASSEPSATTNEKLFF.

This rearrangement joins TRBV29-1 to TRBJ2-3, with TRBD2 matching over 9 bases. Germline V CDR1 and CDR2: SQVTM, ANQGSEA. V lost 6 bases and J lost 2; bases outside the gene matches: 6. The CDR3 has 14 residues. The CDR3 DNA follows: TGCAGCGTCCGTCGCGGGAGGGCCACAGATACGCAGTATTTT. It codes for CSVRRGRATDTQYF.

The DNA of the CDR3 is TGTGCCAGCAGCTTATACAGGGACACTGAAGCTTTCTTT. Its translation: CASSLYRDTEAFF. The chain employs TRBV7-9 and TRBJ1-1; D may be TRBD1 (6 bases). V lost 2 bases and J lost 3, with 7 bases in between. The CDR3 spans 13 residues. From germline, CDR1 is SEHNR and CDR2 FQNEAQ (reference sequence).

In its sample, this clone was seen once. J is TRBJ2-5 and V is TRBV21-1; the DNA was not compared with TRBD1, the D call given in the table. TRBV21-1 is marked as a pseudogene. This CDR3 comprises 13 residues. Here the CDR3 DNA reads TGTGCCAGCAGCAGAAAAGGGGGAGAGACCCAGTACTTC. Translation: CASSRKGGETQYF.

Of note for this clone: The identical CDR3 is also encoded by other nucleotide sequences in the sample. The V and J genes are TRBV5-4 and TRBJ2-7; TRBD1 matches at 10 bases. CDR3 length equals 13 residues. CDR1 and CDR2 (germline): SGHNT, YYREEE (reference sequence). V lost 4 bases and J lost 5; bases outside the gene matches: 3. The CDR3 loop is CASSRQGADEQYF. CDR3 in DNA: TGTGCCAGCAGCCGACAGGGGGCAGACGAGCAGTACTTC. The full variable domain, its missing parts supplied by reference TRBV5-4 and TRBJ2-7, is ETGVTQSPTHLIKTRGQQVTLRCSSQSGHNTVSWYQQALGQGPQFIFQYYREEENGRGNFPPRFSGLQFPNYSSELNVNALELDDSALYLCASSRQGADEQYFGPGTRLTVT.

The chain couples TRBV6-5 to TRBJ2-7, with D tentatively TRBD2 (6 bases). This CDR3 has 13 amino acids. Germline V gene data show CDR1 as MNHEY and CDR2 as SVGAGI. V was shortened by 2 bases and J by 4 bases, with 9 bases between the two germline ends. CDR3 sequence: CASSYGGRYEQYF. The CDR3, as DNA: TGTGCCAGCAGTTACGGGGGGAGGTACGAGCAGTACTTC.

The genes are TRBV4-1 and TRBJ1-1; D possibly corresponds to TRBD1 (5 bases). Germline assignment: CDR1 MGHRA and CDR2 YSYEKL. The CDR3 sequence is 14 residues long. The V gene lost 2 bases and the J gene lost 5 bases, with 12 bases spanning the gap. The CDR3 coding sequence is TGCGCCAGCAGCCAAAGGGGTTACCAAACTGAAGCTTTCTTT. This sequence encodes CASSQRGYQTEAFF.

The chain has TRBV7-6 and TRBJ2-1, with 7 bases aligning to TRBD2. This CDR3 contains 15 residues. Germline loops: CDR1 SGHVS, CDR2 FNYEAQ. V was clipped by 4 bases and J by 2 bases; unmatched bases: 5. This CDR3 is CASSSLAETYNEQFF. The DNA of the CDR3 is TGTGCCAGCAGCTCCCTAGCGGAGACCTACAATGAGCAGTTCTTC.

The chain couples TRBV28 to TRBJ1-5, with unresolved D. The CDR3 covers 13 residues. CDR1 MDHEN and CDR2 SYDVKM come from the germline V gene. V shed 7 bases and J shed 6 bases, with 13 bases lying between them. As DNA, the CDR3 is TGTGCCAGCACTAAGACGGGAGGTCAGCCCCAGCATTTT. Its protein is CASTKTGGQPQHF.

This clone was observed once. Other nucleotide sequences from this sample produce the same CDR3. The genes are TRBV7-2 and TRBJ1-2; TRBD1 matches 7 bases. The V and J ends lost 1 base and 3 bases, in that order; junction bases with no gene match: 2. This CDR3 has 14 residues. Germline V gene lookup returns CDR1 SGHTA and CDR2 FQGNSA. The CDR3 protein is CASSLGQGDYGYTF. The CDR3, as DNA: TGTGCCAGCAGCTTAGGGCAGGGGGACTATGGCTACACCTTC.